The clone carrying this T cell receptor beta chain has at least ten counts. The data originate from a study of spatial heterogeneity in lung cancer. Time point specified: sample taken at primary tumor resection. Sequencing was performed on whole RNA extracted from tumor and nontumor lung tissue, or from frozen PBMC, and the material was left unsorted. Donation came from around 72 patients with untreated early-stage non-small cell lung cancer. Every TCR cDNA molecule carried a tag that served as a unique molecular identifier. TCRdb fed the 5' RACE reads into MiXCR, producing one record per CDR3 protein. The table shows about 92,000 distinct CDR3 sequences, with about 12% occurring only once. The CDR3 has 14 residues. Per the germline V gene, CDR1 is MNHEY and CDR2 is SMNVEV (reference sequence). The V and J ends lost 8 bases and 4 bases, in that order; junction bases with no gene match: 4.

The origin of this receptor is a male donor with early-stage non-small cell lung cancer. The material was PBMCs, obtained at surgery. The V and J genes are TRBV27 and TRBJ2-7; 14 bases align to TRBD2. The CDR3 loop reads CASLRTSGRYEQYF. In DNA form, the CDR3 reads TGTGCCAGCTTACGGACTAGCGGGAGGTACGAGCAGTACTTC.